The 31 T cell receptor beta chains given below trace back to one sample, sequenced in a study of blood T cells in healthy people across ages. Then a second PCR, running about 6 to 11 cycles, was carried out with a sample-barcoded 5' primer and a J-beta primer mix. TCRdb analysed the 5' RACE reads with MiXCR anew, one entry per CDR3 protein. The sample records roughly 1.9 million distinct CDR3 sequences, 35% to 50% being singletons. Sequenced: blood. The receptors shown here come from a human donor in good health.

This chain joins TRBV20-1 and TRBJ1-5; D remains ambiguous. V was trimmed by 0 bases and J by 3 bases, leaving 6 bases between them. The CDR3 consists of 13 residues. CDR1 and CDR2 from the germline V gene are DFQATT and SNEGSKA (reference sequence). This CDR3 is CSARDVPNQPQHF. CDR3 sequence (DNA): TGCAGTGCTAGAGATGTCCCCAATCAGCCCCAGCATTTT.

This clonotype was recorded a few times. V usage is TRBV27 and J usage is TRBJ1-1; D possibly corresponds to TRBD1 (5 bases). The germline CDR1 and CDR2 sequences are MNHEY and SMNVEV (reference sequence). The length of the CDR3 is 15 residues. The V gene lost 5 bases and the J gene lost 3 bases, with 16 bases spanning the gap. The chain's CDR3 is CASSPTGGAYTEAFF. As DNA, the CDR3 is TGTGCCAGCAGTCCCACGGGGGGAGCTTACACTGAAGCTTTCTTT.

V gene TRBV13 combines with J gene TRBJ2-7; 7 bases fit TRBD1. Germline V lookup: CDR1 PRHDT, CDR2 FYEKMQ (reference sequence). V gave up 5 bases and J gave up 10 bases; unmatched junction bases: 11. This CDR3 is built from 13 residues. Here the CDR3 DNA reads TGTGCCAGCAGCGTAACAGGGGCTTCGTCCCAGTACTTC. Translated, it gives CASSVTGASSQYF.

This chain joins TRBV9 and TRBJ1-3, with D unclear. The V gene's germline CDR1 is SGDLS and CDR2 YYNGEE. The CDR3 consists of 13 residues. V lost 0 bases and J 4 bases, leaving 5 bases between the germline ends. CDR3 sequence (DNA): TGTGCCAGCAGCGTAGAAGAGGGAAACACCATATATTTT. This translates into CASSVEEGNTIYF.

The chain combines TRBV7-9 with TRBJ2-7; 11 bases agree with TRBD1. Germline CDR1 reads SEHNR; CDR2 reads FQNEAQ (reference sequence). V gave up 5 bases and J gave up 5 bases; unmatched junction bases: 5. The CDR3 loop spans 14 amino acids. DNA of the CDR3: TGTGCCAGCAGCCCCCCGGGACAGGGGGACGAGCAGTACTTC. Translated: CASSPPGQGDEQYF.

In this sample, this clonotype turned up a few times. The DNA for the CDR3 is TGTGCCAGCAGCCAGAGACTAGCGGATGTAGGTACAGATACGCAGTATTTT. Its protein is CASSQRLADVGTDTQYF. The V gene is TRBV4-2, the J gene TRBJ2-3; the match to TRBD2 covers 9 bases. This CDR3 has 17 residues. CDR1 and CDR2 (germline): LGHNA, YNFKEQ. Germline trimming cut 3 bases from V and 3 bases from J; bases unmatched to any gene: 10.

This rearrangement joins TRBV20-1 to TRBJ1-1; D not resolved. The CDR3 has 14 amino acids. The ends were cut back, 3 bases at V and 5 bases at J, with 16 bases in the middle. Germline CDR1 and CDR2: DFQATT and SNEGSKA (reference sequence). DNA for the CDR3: TGCAGTGCTAGTCATGCGGGCGGTCGAACTGAAGCTTTCTTT. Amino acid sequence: CSASHAGGRTEAFF.

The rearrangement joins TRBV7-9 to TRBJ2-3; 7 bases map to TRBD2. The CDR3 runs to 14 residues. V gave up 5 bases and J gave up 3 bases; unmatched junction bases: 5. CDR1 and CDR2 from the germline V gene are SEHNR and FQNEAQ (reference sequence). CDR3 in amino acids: CASSPRGETDTQYF. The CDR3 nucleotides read TGTGCCAGCAGCCCCCGGGGGGAAACAGATACGCAGTATTTT.

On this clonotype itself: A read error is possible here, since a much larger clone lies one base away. The CDR3 coding sequence is TGTGCCAACAGCTTAAGGACTAGCGGGGGCTACGAGCAGTACTTC. It encodes CANSLRTSGGYEQYF. The V gene is TRBV7-2, the J gene TRBJ2-7; 13 positions match TRBD2. The CDR3 consists of 15 residues. Germline lookup yields CDR1 SGHTA and CDR2 FQGNSA.

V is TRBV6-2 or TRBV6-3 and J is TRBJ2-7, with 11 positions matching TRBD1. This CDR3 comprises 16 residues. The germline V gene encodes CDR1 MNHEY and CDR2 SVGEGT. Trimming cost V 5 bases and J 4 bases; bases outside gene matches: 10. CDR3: CASSRHLGQGEYEQYF. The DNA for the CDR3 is TGTGCCAGCAGTCGCCACTTGGGACAGGGGGAGTACGAGCAGTACTTC.

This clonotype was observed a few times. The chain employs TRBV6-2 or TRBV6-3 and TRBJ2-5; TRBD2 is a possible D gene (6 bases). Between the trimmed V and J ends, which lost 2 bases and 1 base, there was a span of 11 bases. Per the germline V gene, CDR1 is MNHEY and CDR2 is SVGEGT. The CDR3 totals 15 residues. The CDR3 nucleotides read TGTGCCAGCAGTTACGGCGGACTACCCCAAGAGACCCAGTACTTC. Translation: CASSYGGLPQETQYF.

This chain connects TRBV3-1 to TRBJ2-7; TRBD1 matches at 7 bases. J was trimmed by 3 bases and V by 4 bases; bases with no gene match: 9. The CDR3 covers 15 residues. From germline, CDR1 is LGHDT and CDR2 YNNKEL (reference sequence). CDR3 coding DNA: TGTGCCAGCAGCCCCAGGGGGACCGCTGGCTACGAGCAGTACTTC. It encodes CASSPRGTAGYEQYF.

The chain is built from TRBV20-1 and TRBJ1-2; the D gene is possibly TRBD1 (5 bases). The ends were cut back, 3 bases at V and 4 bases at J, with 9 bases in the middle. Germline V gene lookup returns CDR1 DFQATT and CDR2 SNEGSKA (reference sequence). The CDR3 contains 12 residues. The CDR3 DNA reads TGCAGTGCTAGGTGGCAGGGCTATGGCTACACCTTC. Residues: CSARWQGYGYTF.

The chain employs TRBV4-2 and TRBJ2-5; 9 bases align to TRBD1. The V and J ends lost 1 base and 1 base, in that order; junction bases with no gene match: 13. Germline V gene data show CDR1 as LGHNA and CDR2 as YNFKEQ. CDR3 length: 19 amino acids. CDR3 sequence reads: CASSQVSRDRVFFQETQYF. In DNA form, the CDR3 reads TGTGCCAGCAGCCAAGTCTCGAGGGACAGGGTGTTTTTCCAAGAGACCCAGTACTTC.

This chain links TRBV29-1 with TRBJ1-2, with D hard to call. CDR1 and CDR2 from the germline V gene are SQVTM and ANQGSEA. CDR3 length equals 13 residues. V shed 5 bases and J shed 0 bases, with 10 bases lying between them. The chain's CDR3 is CSVSHDSNYGYTF. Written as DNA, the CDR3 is TGCAGCGTTTCCCACGACTCTAACTATGGCTACACCTTC.

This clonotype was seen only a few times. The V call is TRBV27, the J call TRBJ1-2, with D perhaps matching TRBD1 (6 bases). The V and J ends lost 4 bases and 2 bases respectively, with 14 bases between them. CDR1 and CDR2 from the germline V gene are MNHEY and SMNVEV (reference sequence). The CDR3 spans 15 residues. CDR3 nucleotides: TGTGCCAGCAGTTATTACGGAGACAGGAACTATGGCTACACCTTC. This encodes CASSYYGDRNYGYTF.

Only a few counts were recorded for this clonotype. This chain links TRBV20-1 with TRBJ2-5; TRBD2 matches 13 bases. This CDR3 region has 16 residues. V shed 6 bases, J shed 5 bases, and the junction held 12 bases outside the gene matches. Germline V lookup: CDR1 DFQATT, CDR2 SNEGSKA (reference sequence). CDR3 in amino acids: CSAHKTSGGPSETQYF. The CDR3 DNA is TGCAGTGCCCACAAGACTAGCGGGGGGCCCTCGGAGACCCAGTACTTC.

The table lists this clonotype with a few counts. Here the CDR3 DNA reads TGTGCCAGCAGCGCCGGCAAAAGGGGCTTCTCAGATACGCAGTATTTT. Translation gives CASSAGKRGFSDTQYF. The V and J genes are TRBV5-6 and TRBJ2-3; tentative D call: TRBD1 (5 bases). V was cut by 4 bases and J by 4 bases, with 19 bases left in between. Germline V gene data show CDR1 as SGHDT and CDR2 as YYEEEE. There are 16 residues in the CDR3. Combining the CDR3 with reference TRBV5-6 and TRBJ2-3 gives the whole variable domain DAGVTQSPTHLIKTRGQQVTLRCSPKSGHDTVSWYQQALGQGPQFIFQYYEEEERQRGNFPDRFSGHQFPNYSSELNVNALLLGDSALYLCASSAGKRGFSDTQYFGPGTRLTVL.

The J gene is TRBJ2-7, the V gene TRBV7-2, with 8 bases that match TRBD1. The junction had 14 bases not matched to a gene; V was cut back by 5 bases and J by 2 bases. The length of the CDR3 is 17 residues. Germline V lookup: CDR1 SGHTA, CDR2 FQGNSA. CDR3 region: CASSPRGGGQGTYEQYF. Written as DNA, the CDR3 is TGTGCCAGCAGCCCCAGAGGTGGCGGACAGGGTACCTACGAGCAGTACTTC.

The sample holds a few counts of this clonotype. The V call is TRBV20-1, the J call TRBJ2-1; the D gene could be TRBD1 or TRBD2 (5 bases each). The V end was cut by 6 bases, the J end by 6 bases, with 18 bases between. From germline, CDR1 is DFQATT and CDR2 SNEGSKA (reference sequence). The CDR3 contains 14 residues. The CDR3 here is CSAVRGTAGNEQFF. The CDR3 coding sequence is TGCAGTGCGGTGAGGGGCACGGCCGGCAATGAGCAGTTCTTC.

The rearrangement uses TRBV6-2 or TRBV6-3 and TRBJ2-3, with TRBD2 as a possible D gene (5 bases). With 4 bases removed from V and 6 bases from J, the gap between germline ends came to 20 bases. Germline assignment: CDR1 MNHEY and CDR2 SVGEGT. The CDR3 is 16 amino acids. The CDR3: CASSSLALVVGDTQYF. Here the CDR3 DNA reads TGTGCCAGCAGTTCCTTGGCACTAGTGGTGGGGGATACGCAGTATTTT.

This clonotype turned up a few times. In DNA, the CDR3 is TGCGCCAGCAGCAAAGAACTAGCGGGACGCTACGAGCAGTACTTC. This gives the protein CASSKELAGRYEQYF. This rearrangement joins TRBV5-1 to TRBJ2-7; TRBD2 agrees at 10 bases. After removal of 4 bases from V and 3 bases from J, the junction contained 7 bases not matched to a gene. The germline CDR1 and CDR2 sequences are SGHRS and YFSETQ. The CDR3 consists of 15 residues.

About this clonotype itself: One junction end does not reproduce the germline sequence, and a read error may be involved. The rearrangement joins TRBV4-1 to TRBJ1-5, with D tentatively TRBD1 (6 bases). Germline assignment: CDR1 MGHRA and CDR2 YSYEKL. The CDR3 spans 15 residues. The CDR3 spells CASSQVEGVSQPRHF. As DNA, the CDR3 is TGCGCCAGCAGCCAAGTCGAGGGGGTGAGTCAGCCCCGGCATTTT.

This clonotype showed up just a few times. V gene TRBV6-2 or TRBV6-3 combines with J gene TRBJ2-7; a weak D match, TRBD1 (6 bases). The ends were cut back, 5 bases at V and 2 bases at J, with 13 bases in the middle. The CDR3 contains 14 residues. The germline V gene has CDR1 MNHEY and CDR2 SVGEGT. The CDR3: CASSLGQKTYEQYF. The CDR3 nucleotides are TGTGCCAGCAGTCTCGGACAGAAAACCTACGAGCAGTACTTC.

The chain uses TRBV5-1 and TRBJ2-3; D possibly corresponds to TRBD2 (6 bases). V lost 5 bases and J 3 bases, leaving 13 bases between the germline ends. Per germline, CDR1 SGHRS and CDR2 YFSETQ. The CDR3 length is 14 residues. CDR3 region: CASRTFGTTDTQYF. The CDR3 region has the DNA TGCGCCAGCAGAACCTTCGGGACTACAGATACGCAGTATTTT. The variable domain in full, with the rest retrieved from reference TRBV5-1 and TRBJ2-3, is KAGVTQTPRYLIKTRGQQVTLSCSPISGHRSVSWYQQTPGQGLQFLFEYFSETQRNKGNFPGRFSGRQFSNSRSEMNVSTLELGDSALYLCASRTFGTTDTQYFGPGTRLTVL.

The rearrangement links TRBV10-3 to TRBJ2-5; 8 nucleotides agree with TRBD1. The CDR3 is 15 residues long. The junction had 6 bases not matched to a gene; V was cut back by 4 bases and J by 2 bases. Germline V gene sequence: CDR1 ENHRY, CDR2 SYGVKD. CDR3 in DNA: TGTGCCATCAGTGGCCTCGACAGGGGTCAAGAGACCCAGTACTTC. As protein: CAISGLDRGQETQYF.

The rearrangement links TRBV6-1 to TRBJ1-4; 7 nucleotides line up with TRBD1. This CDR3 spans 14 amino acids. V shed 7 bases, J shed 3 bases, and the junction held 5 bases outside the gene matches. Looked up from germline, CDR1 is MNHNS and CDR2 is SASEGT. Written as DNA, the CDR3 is TGTGCCAGCACCGTGGGACAGCCTAATGAAAAACTGTTTTTT. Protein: CASTVGQPNEKLFF.

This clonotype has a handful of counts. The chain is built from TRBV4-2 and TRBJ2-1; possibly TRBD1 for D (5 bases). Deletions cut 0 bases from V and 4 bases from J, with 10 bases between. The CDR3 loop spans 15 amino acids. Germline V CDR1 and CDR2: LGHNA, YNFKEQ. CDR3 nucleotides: TGTGCCAGCAGCCAAGATAGGGCAGGGTACAATGAGCAGTTCTTC. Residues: CASSQDRAGYNEQFF.

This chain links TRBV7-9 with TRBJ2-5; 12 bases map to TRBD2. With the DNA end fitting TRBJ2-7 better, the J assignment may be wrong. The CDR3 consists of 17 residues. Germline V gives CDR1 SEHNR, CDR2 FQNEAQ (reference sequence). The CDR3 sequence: CASAPGLAGSYFYEQYF. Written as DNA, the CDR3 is TGTGCCAGCGCTCCCGGACTAGCGGGGTCTTACTTCTACGAGCAGTACTTC.

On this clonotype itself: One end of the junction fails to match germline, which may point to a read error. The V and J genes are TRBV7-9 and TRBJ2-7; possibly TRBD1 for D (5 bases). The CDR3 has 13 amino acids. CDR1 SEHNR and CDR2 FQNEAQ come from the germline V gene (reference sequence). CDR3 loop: CTSSLDFRDEQYF. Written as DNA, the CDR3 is TGTACCAGCAGCTTAGACTTCAGGGACGAGCAGTACTTC.

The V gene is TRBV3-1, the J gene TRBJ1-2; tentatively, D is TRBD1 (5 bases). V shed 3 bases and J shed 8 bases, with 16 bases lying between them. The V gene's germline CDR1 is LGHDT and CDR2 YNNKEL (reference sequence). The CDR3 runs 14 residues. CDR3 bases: TGTGCCAGCAGCCAGGGAGGGGCCCTATCGGGCTACACCTTC. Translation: CASSQGGALSGYTF.